This T cell receptor beta chain was identified during a study of T-cell reconstitution after alpha-beta-depleted transplantation in children. Library preparation (for TCRbeta) was performed with unique molecular identifiers. TCRdb re-called the PCR reads with MiXCR, one entry per CDR3 protein. The sample lists around 250,000 distinct CDR3 sequences, 9.9% occurring once. This clonotype was counted only a few times. Trimming removed 2 bases from V and 6 bases from J, with 11 bases in between. Germline loops: CDR1 MNHEY, CDR2 SVGAGI. The CDR3 runs 14 residues. V gene TRBV6-5 combines with J gene TRBJ2-1, with D possibly TRBD2 on 7 matching bases. This TCR derives from a human donor who donated a stem cell graft to a child with SCID. The sequences come from PBMCs from the stem cell graft donor, collected from the stem cell graft. The CDR3 spells CASSYIGGPNEQFF. CDR3 coding DNA: TGTGCCAGCAGTTACATCGGGGGGCCCAATGAGCAGTTCTTC.